A single sample is the source of the 3 T cell receptor beta chains below, sequenced in a study of blood T cell repertoires in COVID-19. This table comes from immunoSEQ multiplex PCR, and its TCRdb copy is limited to in-frame clones, with some not included. The repertoire holds under 550,000 clones, with approximately 90% as singletons. The sequenced sample was peripheral blood. Source of these receptors: a young man with COVID-19, enrolled during active disease.

The chain employs TRBV19 and TRBJ2-5; 10 bases map to TRBD2. V lost 10 bases, J lost 2 bases, and 7 bases stayed unmatched. The CDR3 length is 14 residues. Germline V gene data show CDR1 as LNHDA and CDR2 as SQIVND (reference sequence). This CDR3 reads CATTSGDVQETQYF. CDR3 nucleotide sequence: TGTGCCACTACTAGCGGGGACGTGCAAGAGACCCAGTACTTC. Combining the CDR3 with reference TRBV19 and TRBJ2-5 gives the whole variable domain DGGITQSPKYLFRKEGQNVTLSCEQNLNHDAMYWYRQDPGQGLRLIYYSQIVNDFQKGDIAEGYSVSREKKESFPLTVTSAQKNPTAFYLCATTSGDVQETQYFGPGTRLLVL.

Remarks on this clone: This sample also contains other DNA sequences that code for the same CDR3. This chain connects TRBV12-3 or TRBV12-4 to TRBJ1-6; no clear D gene. Deletions cut 3 bases from V and 6 bases from J, with 3 bases between. This CDR3 contains 12 residues. CDR3 sequence reads: CASSFSNSPLHF. As DNA, the CDR3 is TGTGCCAGCAGTTTCAGTAATTCACCCCTCCACTTT.

The chain links TRBV15 to TRBJ1-5; TRBD1 aligns across 11 bases. The J segment lost 6 bases and the V segment lost 3 bases, leaving 10 bases of the junction unmatched. Germline lookup yields CDR1 LNHNV and CDR2 YYDKDF (reference sequence). The CDR3 runs to 17 residues. The CDR3 coding sequence is TGTGCCACCAGCAGGGACATCTCCGGGACAGGGGGTCAGCCCCAGCATTTT. It yields the protein CATSRDISGTGGQPQHF.